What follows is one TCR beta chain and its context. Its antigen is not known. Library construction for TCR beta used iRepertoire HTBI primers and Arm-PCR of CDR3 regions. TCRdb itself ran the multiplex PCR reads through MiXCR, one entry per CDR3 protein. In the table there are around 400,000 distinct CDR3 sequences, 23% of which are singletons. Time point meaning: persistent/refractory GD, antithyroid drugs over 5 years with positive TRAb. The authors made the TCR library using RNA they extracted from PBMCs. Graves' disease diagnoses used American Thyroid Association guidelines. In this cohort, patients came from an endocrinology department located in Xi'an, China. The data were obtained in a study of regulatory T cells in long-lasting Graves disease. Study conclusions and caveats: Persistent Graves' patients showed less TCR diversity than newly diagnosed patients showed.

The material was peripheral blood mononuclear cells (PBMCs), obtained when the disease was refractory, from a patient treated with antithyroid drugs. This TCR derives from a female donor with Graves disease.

The CDR3 protein is CASITGLAITDTQYF. CDR3 in DNA: TGTGCCAGTATCACGGGGCTAGCGATCACAGATACGCAGTATTTT. This chain uses TRBV2 with TRBJ2-3, with D possibly being TRBD2 (6 bases). This CDR3 is 15 amino acids long. Per germline, CDR1 SNHLY and CDR2 FYNNEI. Trimming left V 9 bases short and J 2 bases short, with 18 bases between.